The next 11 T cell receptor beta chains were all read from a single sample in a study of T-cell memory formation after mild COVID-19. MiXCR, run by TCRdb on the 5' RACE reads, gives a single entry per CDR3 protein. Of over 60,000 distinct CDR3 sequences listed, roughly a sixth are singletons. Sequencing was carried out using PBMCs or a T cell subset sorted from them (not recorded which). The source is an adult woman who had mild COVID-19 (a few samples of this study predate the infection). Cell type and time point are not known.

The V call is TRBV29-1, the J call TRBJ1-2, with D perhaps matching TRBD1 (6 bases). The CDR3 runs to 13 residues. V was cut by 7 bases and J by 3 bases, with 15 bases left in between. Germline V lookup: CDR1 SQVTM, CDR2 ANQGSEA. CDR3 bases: TGCAGCGCTGGAACAGGGATTCACTATGGCTACACCTTC. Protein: CSAGTGIHYGYTF.

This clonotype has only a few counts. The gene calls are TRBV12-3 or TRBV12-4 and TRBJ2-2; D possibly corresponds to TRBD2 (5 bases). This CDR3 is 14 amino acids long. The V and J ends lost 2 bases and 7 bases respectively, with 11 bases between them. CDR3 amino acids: CASSLPFAGGELFF. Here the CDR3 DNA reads TGTGCCAGCAGTTTACCTTTCGCGGGCGGGGAGCTGTTTTTT.

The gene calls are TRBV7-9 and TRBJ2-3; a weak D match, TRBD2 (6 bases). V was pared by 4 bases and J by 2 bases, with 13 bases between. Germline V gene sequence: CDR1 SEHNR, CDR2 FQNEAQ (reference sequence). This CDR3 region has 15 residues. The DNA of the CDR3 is TGTGCCAGCAGCTCAGCTTGGGACTCCACAGATACGCAGTATTTT. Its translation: CASSSAWDSTDTQYF. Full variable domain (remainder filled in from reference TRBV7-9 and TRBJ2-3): DTGVSQNPRHKITKRGQNVTFRCDPISEHNRLYWYRQTLGQGPEFLTYFQNEAQLEKSRLLSDRFSAERPKGSFSTLEIQRTEQGDSAMYLCASSSAWDSTDTQYFGPGTRLTVL.

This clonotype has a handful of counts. In nucleotides, the CDR3 is TGTGCCAGCAGCCAGTGGGCGGTTGCGGAGACCCAGTACTTC. Protein product: CASSQWAVAETQYF. The chain combines TRBV12-3 or TRBV12-4 with TRBJ2-5; unclear D gene. The ends were cut back, 6 bases at V and 5 bases at J, with 16 bases in the middle. The CDR3 length is 14 residues.

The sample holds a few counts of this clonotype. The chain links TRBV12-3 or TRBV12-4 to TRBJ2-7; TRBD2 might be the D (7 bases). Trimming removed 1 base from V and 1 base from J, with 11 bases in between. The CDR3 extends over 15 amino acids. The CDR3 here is CASSLDGGLSYEQYF. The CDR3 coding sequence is TGTGCCAGCAGTTTAGACGGGGGGCTGTCCTACGAGCAGTACTTC.

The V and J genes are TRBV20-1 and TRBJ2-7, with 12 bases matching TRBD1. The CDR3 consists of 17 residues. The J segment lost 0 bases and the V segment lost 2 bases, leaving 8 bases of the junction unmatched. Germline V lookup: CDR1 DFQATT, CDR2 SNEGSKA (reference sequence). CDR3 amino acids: CSARPGTGGHLSYEQYF. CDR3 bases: TGCAGTGCTAGACCCGGGACAGGGGGCCATCTCTCCTACGAGCAGTACTTC.

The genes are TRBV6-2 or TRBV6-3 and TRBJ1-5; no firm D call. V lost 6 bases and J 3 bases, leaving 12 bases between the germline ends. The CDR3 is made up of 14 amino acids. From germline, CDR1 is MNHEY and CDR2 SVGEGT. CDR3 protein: CASSNSGFNQPQHF. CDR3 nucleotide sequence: TGTGCCAGCAGCAACAGCGGGTTCAATCAGCCCCAGCATTTT.

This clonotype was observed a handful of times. The CDR3: CASSLAPSNQPQHF. CDR3 bases: TGTGCCAGCAGCTTAGCGCCTAGCAATCAGCCCCAGCATTTT. The chain couples TRBV7-9 to TRBJ1-5, with D hard to call. The length of the CDR3 is 14 residues. Trimming took off 0 bases at V and 0 bases at J, with 3 bases between the two ends. Germline values: CDR1 SEHNR, CDR2 FQNEAQ (reference sequence).

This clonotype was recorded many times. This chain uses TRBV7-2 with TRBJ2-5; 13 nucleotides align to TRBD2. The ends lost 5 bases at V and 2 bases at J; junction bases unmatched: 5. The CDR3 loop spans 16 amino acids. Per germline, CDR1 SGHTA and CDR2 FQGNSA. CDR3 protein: CASSQGLAGAQETQYF. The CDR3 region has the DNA TGTGCCAGCAGCCAAGGACTAGCGGGAGCTCAAGAGACCCAGTACTTC.

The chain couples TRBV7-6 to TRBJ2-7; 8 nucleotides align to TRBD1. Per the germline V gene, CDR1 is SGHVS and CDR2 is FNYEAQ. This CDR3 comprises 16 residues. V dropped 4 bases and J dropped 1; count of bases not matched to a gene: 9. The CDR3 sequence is CASSSPGGLGSYEQYF. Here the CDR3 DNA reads TGTGCCAGCAGCTCCCCAGGGGGCTTGGGTTCCTACGAGCAGTACTTC. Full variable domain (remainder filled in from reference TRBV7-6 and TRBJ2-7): GAGVSQSPRYKVTKRGQDVALRCDPISGHVSLYWYRQALGQGPEFLTYFNYEAQQDKSGLPNDRFSAERPEGSISTLTIQRTEQRDSAMYRCASSSPGGLGSYEQYFGPGTRLTVT.

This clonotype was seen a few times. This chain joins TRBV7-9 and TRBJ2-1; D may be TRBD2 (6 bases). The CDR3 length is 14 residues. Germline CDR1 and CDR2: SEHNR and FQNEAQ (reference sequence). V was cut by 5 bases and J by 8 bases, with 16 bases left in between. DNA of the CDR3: TGTGCCAGCAGCCGGCCTGTAGGGGAGGATGAGCAGTTCTTC. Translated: CASSRPVGEDEQFF.